This T cell receptor (beta chain) derives from a study of blood T cell repertoires in COVID-19. Overall study: Sites in the United States, Italy and Spain provided acute and convalescent COVID-19 samples. From T cells, B-cell-depleted T cells, or PBMCs came the material, which was cDNA or gDNA.

Clones were read by immunoSEQ multiplex PCR, and TCRdb kept only the in-frame ones, dropping some. This sample has a few hundred thousand clones, with 86% found just once. Sequenced: peripheral blood. This sequence was found in a woman aged 50 to 60 with acute or convalescent COVID-19.

The chain's CDR3 is CASSSDREAYNEQFF. CDR3 nucleotides: TGTGCCAGCAGTTCGGACAGGGAGGCCTACAATGAGCAGTTCTTC. V and J are TRBV5-5 and TRBJ2-1; 8 bases align to TRBD1. The J segment lost 2 bases and the V segment lost 5 bases, leaving 6 bases of the junction unmatched. The CDR3 covers 15 residues. Per the germline V gene, CDR1 is SGHKS and CDR2 is YYEKEE (reference sequence).